The 17 T cell receptor beta chains below were found in one sample sequenced in a study of blood T cell repertoires in COVID-19 (TCRdb year 2020). Library preparation used the immunoSEQ multiplex PCR assay. TCRdb re-hosts the immuneACCESS table, in-frame sequences only. Its copies lack some clones; in the studies checked, an unresolved V gene accounts for under half of them, and the cause for the rest is not known. A total of about 240,000 clones appear in this sample, roughly 86% of them only once. More than 6.5% of the sample comes from the top ten. The sequencing sample was made of peripheral blood. The receptor set was obtained from a woman between 65 and 79 years old with active or convalescent COVID-19.

The CDR3 sequence: CAISRDSMKGYTF. In nucleotides, the CDR3 is TGTGCCATCAGTCGCGACAGTATGAAGGGCTACACCTTC. The chain carries TRBV10-3 and TRBJ1-2; D may be TRBD1 (5 bases). The V end was cut by 5 bases, the J end by 8 bases, with 15 bases between. CDR1 is ENHRY and CDR2 is SYGVKD in the germline V gene. CDR3 size: 13 residues.

The DNA for the CDR3 is TGTGCCAGCAGCCTCGGACAGTCCCATAATTCACCCCTCCACTTT. This gives the protein CASSLGQSHNSPLHF. This chain joins TRBV7-2 and TRBJ1-6, with D possibly being TRBD1 (6 bases). CDR3 length: 15 amino acids. V was cut by 5 bases and J by 5 bases, with 13 bases left in between. Germline loops: CDR1 SGHTA, CDR2 FQGNSA.

This chain uses TRBV9 with TRBJ2-2, with 7 bases identical to TRBD2. Looked up from germline, CDR1 is SGDLS and CDR2 is YYNGEE. V trimming: 3 bases; J trimming: 0 bases; junction bases outside the gene matches: 2. The CDR3 consists of 15 residues. CDR3 DNA: TGTGCCAGCAGCGGCGGGGGAGCGAACACCGGGGAGCTGTTTTTT. It translates to CASSGGGANTGELFF.

Concerning this clone: This specimen includes other DNA sequences encoding the same CDR3. The gene calls are TRBV20-1 and TRBJ1-5; D call uncertain. The CDR3 sequence is 13 residues long. CDR1 DFQATT and CDR2 SNEGSKA come from the germline V gene (reference sequence). Trimming cost V 3 bases and J 3 bases, with 9 bases left between them. CDR3 in DNA: TGCAGTGCTAGTACCGGGGACAATCAGCCCCAGCATTTT. It translates to CSASTGDNQPQHF.

This chain connects TRBV5-1 to TRBJ1-2; TRBD1 might be the D (5 bases). V gave up 4 bases and J gave up 3 bases, with 13 bases separating them. CDR3 size: 14 residues. Germline V gene data show CDR1 as SGHRS and CDR2 as YFSETQ. As DNA, the CDR3 is TGCGCCAGCAGCCAATCCGGGACTGACTATGGCTACACCTTC. Protein product: CASSQSGTDYGYTF.

The chain combines TRBV24-1 with TRBJ2-3; TRBD2 matches at 11 bases. This CDR3 is 16 amino acids long. Germline lookup yields CDR1 KGHDR and CDR2 SFDVKD. V shed 9 bases, J shed 1 base, and the junction held 8 bases outside the gene matches. The CDR3 loop reads CATGVAGGRGTDTQYF. CDR3 nucleotide sequence: TGTGCCACCGGGGTAGCGGGGGGGCGGGGCACAGATACGCAGTATTTT.

The chain links TRBV4-1 to TRBJ1-1; the D gene is possibly TRBD1 (6 bases). CDR1 MGHRA and CDR2 YSYEKL come from the germline V gene. V lost 1 base to trimming and J lost 11 bases, with 17 bases between them. This CDR3 is built from 14 residues. CDR3 coding DNA: TGCGCCAGCAGCCAAGTGGGGAGGGGGAATTGGGCTTTCTTT. Residues: CASSQVGRGNWAFF.

V gene TRBV7-9 combines with J gene TRBJ1-5; maybe TRBD1 (5 bases). With 4 bases removed from V and 3 bases from J, the gap between germline ends came to 16 bases. The CDR3 spans 16 residues. Germline V gene data show CDR1 as SEHNR and CDR2 as FQNEAQ (reference sequence). CDR3 DNA sequence: TGTGCCAGCAGCTCGCGTAGTGCGGACAACAATCAGCCCCAGCATTTT. Its protein product is CASSSRSADNNQPQHF.

In this sample, this clone turned up once. V gene TRBV12-3 or TRBV12-4 combines with J gene TRBJ2-3, with D possibly being TRBD2 (5 bases). V was pared by 5 bases and J by 2 bases, with 8 bases between. The CDR3 is 13 residues long. The CDR3: CASSPGDTDTQYF. In nucleotides, the CDR3 is TGTGCCAGCAGTCCCGGGGACACAGATACGCAGTATTTT.

This clone was observed once. The rearrangement joins TRBV10-3 to TRBJ1-2; D gene ambiguous. The CDR3 has 14 amino acids. V dropped 2 bases and J dropped 10 bases, with 17 bases sitting between them. Germline V gene data show CDR1 as ENHRY and CDR2 as SYGVKD. CDR3 region: CAISEPRLGSLYTF. The DNA of the CDR3 is TGTGCCATCAGTGAGCCGAGGTTGGGGAGCCTCTACACCTTC.

The V call is TRBV6-1, the J call TRBJ1-2; D not certain. Looked up from germline, CDR1 is MNHNS and CDR2 is SASEGT. The CDR3 covers 13 residues. Trimming removed 2 bases from V and 4 bases from J, with 8 bases in between. Here the CDR3 DNA reads TGTGCCAGCAGTGAAATGGCTCCCTATGGCTACACCTTC. Translated: CASSEMAPYGYTF.

V gene TRBV7-2 combines with J gene TRBJ2-7; 10 bases are a match to TRBD1. Germline V lookup: CDR1 SGHTA, CDR2 FQGNSA. This CDR3 has 15 amino acids. The junction had 7 bases not matched to a gene; V was cut back by 4 bases and J by 4 bases. CDR3 in amino acids: CASSYMGQGIYEQYF. In DNA, the CDR3 is TGTGCCAGCAGCTACATGGGACAGGGGATATACGAGCAGTACTTC.

This clone is a singleton in its sample. The rearrangement links TRBV6-2 or TRBV6-3 to TRBJ1-2; 7 nucleotides line up with TRBD1. The CDR3 contains 13 residues. Germline loops: CDR1 MNHEY, CDR2 SVGEGT. Germline trimming cut 6 bases from V and 4 bases from J; bases unmatched to any gene: 5. The CDR3 coding sequence is TGTGCCAGCAGCTTGGGACAGATCTATGGCTACACCTTC. This gives the protein CASSLGQIYGYTF.

This chain links TRBV6-5 with TRBJ2-3, with D perhaps TRBD2 (6 bases). Between the trimmed V and J ends, which lost 5 bases and 8 bases, there was a span of 8 bases. CDR1 is MNHEY, CDR2 SVGAGI, per germline. The length of the CDR3 is 11 residues. CDR3 sequence: CASSQGGTQYF. In DNA form, the CDR3 reads TGTGCCAGCAGTCAGGGAGGTACGCAGTATTTT.

The chain couples TRBV9 to TRBJ2-2; maybe TRBD2 (6 bases). Looked up from germline, CDR1 is SGDLS and CDR2 is YYNGEE. The CDR3 contains 17 residues. Trimming left V 2 bases short and J 4 bases short, with 18 bases between. The CDR3 bases are TGTGCCAGCAGCGTCGTAGCCCCTACTAGCTCCACCGGGGAGCTGTTTTTT. Its translation: CASSVVAPTSSTGELFF.

This clone was picked up a small number of times. The rearrangement joins TRBV19 to TRBJ1-1, with 7 nucleotides matching TRBD1. V was pared by 6 bases and J by 2 bases, with 9 bases of the junction left unmatched. The germline V gene encodes CDR1 LNHDA and CDR2 SQIVND (reference sequence). The CDR3 spans 15 residues. The DNA for the CDR3 is TGTGCCAGTAGAGTGACAGGGAGTAGAAACACTGAAGCTTTCTTT. Amino acids: CASRVTGSRNTEAFF.

This clone was seen once. The chain is built from TRBV11-3 and TRBJ2-3, with 11 positions matching TRBD2. The length of the CDR3 is 16 residues. Losses at the gene ends were 2 bases for V and 2 bases for J; bases not matched to a gene: 3. CDR1 and CDR2 from the germline V gene are SGHNT and YENEEA. The CDR3 coding sequence is TGTGCCAGCAGCTTAAAACTAGCGGGGGCCACAGATACGCAGTATTTT. The encoded protein is CASSLKLAGATDTQYF.